This entry is about one T cell receptor (beta chain). The antigen is unknown. The naive CD8 population came from CD45RO-negative cells selected for CCR7, without terminally differentiated effector memory CD45RA+ cells. This sample is drawn from a study of shared clonotypes between healthy human individuals. The CDR3 is 17 residues long. J lost 1 base, V lost 2 bases, and 6 bases had no gene match. In germline, CDR1 is LGHNA, CDR2 YSLEER. Overall study results and limits: Generation probabilities of non-shared clonotypes were lower (relative to those shared by all four donors).

Replicate PCRs for sorted subsets used around 200 ng DNA; this equaled 25,000 to 30,000 T cell genomes. Method: immunoSEQ multiplex PCR; TCRdb's copy keeps in-frame clones and lacks some. Here the sample spans about 580,000 clones, roughly 98% being singletons. Sequencing was carried out using naive CD8+ T cells sorted from blood. The J gene is TRBJ2-1, the V gene TRBV4-3; 9 bases match TRBD2. This TCR was sampled from a man aged 25-45 years in good health. CDR3 sequence reads: CASSQWNSGSSYNEQFF. As DNA, the CDR3 is TGCGCCAGCAGCCAATGGAATAGCGGGAGTTCCTACAATGAGCAGTTCTTC.